The rows below give T cell receptor beta chains drawn from one sample of a study of human T cells and chemical hapten exposure. In TCRdb, the RACE reads were re-called with MiXCR into one record per CDR3 protein. The data show approximately 68,000 distinct CDR3 sequences, 7.5% to 9.5% seen once. The material sequenced was whole blood, taken in connection with sensitization to the hapten diphenylcyclopropenone (DPC). These receptors came from a woman between 45 and 60 years old with alopecia areata. Some clones in this sample may be carry-over from other donors' samples. The CDR3 runs from the conserved cysteine through the conserved F or W. D genes are given only for firm matches. Only part of the rows carry a size: once, few, many, or a class if the clone is expanded.

v_call: TRBV6-2/TRBV6-3; d_call: -; clone_size: -; j_call: TRBJ1-1; cdr3_nt: TGTGCCAGCAGGCCCCAGGGGAGGACTGAAGCTTTCTTT; cdr3_aa: CASRPQGRTEAFF
v_call: TRBV9; d_call: -; clone_size: many; j_call: TRBJ1-4; cdr3_nt: TGTGCCAGCAGCCAGCGATCAGGGCCGGGTACAGAAAAACTGTTTTTT; cdr3_aa: CASSQRSGPGTEKLFF
v_call: TRBV5-6; d_call: TRBD1; clone_size: many; j_call: TRBJ1-2; cdr3_nt: TGTGCCAGCAGCCTGGGACAGGGAAACTATGGCTACACCTTC; cdr3_aa: CASSLGQGNYGYTF
v_call: TRBV7-9; d_call: -; clone_size: many; j_call: TRBJ1-1; cdr3_nt: TGTGCCAGCAGCCCCCAAGGTCTATTCCTCGAAGCTTTCTTT; cdr3_aa: CASSPQGLFLEAFF
v_call: TRBV20-1; d_call: -; clone_size: few; j_call: TRBJ1-5; cdr3_nt: TGCAGTGCTAGCCTGGGGGGGACCAACAATCAGCCCCAGCATTTT; cdr3_aa: CSASLGGTNNQPQHF
v_call: TRBV7-2; d_call: -; clone_size: few; j_call: TRBJ2-4; cdr3_nt: TGTGCCAGCAGCCCGCAGGCAAGAGACAGAAACATTCAGTACTTC; cdr3_aa: CASSPQARDRNIQYF
v_call: TRBV14; d_call: TRBD2; clone_size: few; j_call: TRBJ2-7; cdr3_nt: TGTGCCAGCAGCCCCCTCCTGGGGACTAGCGTGCAGCAGTACTTC; cdr3_aa: CASSPLLGTSVQQYF
v_call: TRBV2; d_call: -; clone_size: few; j_call: TRBJ1-4; cdr3_nt: TGTGCCAGCAGGCTACAGGGAACTAATGAAAAACTGTTTTTT; cdr3_aa: CASRLQGTNEKLFF
v_call: TRBV30; d_call: -; clone_size: few; j_call: TRBJ2-2; cdr3_nt: TGTGCCTGGAGTTTGGGAGCCGGGGAGCTGTTTTTT; cdr3_aa: CAWSLGAGELFF
v_call: TRBV28; d_call: TRBD1; clone_size: -; j_call: TRBJ1-6; cdr3_nt: TGTGCCAGCAGTTTAAGGACAGGGGGCGTTTCACCCCTCCACTTT; cdr3_aa: CASSLRTGGVSPLHF
v_call: TRBV6-1; d_call: TRBD2; clone_size: many; j_call: TRBJ2-5; cdr3_nt: TGTGCCAGCAGTATGGGACTAGCTCTCGGGGGGACCCAGTACTTC; cdr3_aa: CASSMGLALGGTQYF
v_call: TRBV5-1; d_call: -; clone_size: -; j_call: TRBJ2-5; cdr3_nt: TGCGCCAGCAGCTCAGGGACGGCGAAAGAGACCCAGTACTTC; cdr3_aa: CASSSGTAKETQYF
v_call: TRBV20-1; d_call: TRBD2; clone_size: -; j_call: TRBJ2-1; cdr3_nt: TGCAGTGCTAGAGGTCCTAGCGGGAAATACAATGAGCAGTTCTTC; cdr3_aa: CSARGPSGKYNEQFF
v_call: TRBV7-8; d_call: -; clone_size: many; j_call: TRBJ2-2; cdr3_nt: TGTGCCAGCAGCTTGACTACCGGGGAGCTGTTTTTT; cdr3_aa: CASSLTTGELFF
v_call: TRBV6-2/TRBV6-3; d_call: -; clone_size: few; j_call: TRBJ1-5; cdr3_nt: TGTGCCAGCAGTTACAGACAGGACAATCAGCCCCAGCATTTT; cdr3_aa: CASSYRQDNQPQHF
v_call: TRBV20-1; d_call: TRBD1; clone_size: few; j_call: TRBJ1-1; cdr3_nt: TGCAGTGCTAGAGATGGGACAGTTAACACTGAAGCTTTCTTT; cdr3_aa: CSARDGTVNTEAFF
v_call: TRBV6-2/TRBV6-3; d_call: -; clone_size: -; j_call: TRBJ1-1; cdr3_nt: TGTGCCAGCAGTCCCACACGGGGAATCACTGAAGCTTTCTTT; cdr3_aa: CASSPTRGITEAFF
v_call: TRBV30; d_call: TRBD2; clone_size: -; j_call: TRBJ2-3; cdr3_nt: TGTGCCTGGAGTATACTAGCGGGGGCGACAGATACGCAGTATTTT; cdr3_aa: CAWSILAGATDTQYF
v_call: TRBV7-6; d_call: -; clone_size: few; j_call: TRBJ2-3; cdr3_nt: TGTGCCAGCAGCTTAAGTACGGGTACGCAGTATTTT; cdr3_aa: CASSLSTGTQYF
v_call: TRBV5-8; d_call: -; clone_size: many; j_call: TRBJ2-3; cdr3_nt: TGTGCCAGCAGCTTAGAGCTCACAGATACGCAGTATTTT; cdr3_aa: CASSLELTDTQYF
v_call: TRBV5-6; d_call: -; clone_size: -; j_call: TRBJ1-4; cdr3_nt: TGTGCCAGCAGGAGTGCGGCTAATGAAAAACTGTTTTTT; cdr3_aa: CASRSAANEKLFF
v_call: TRBV20-1; d_call: -; clone_size: many; j_call: TRBJ1-4; cdr3_nt: TGCAGTGCCCACGGCGGGGCAGCAACTAATGAAAAACTGTTTTTT; cdr3_aa: CSAHGGAATNEKLFF
v_call: TRBV9; d_call: -; clone_size: many; j_call: TRBJ2-3; cdr3_nt: TGTGCCAGCAGCGTAGGGGATACGCAGTATTTT; cdr3_aa: CASSVGDTQYF
v_call: TRBV11-1; d_call: -; clone_size: -; j_call: TRBJ2-1; cdr3_nt: TGTGCCAGCAGTTACGGAACCCGGAGCAACAATGAGCAGTTCTTC; cdr3_aa: CASSYGTRSNNEQFF
v_call: TRBV7-8; d_call: -; clone_size: -; j_call: TRBJ2-3; cdr3_nt: TGTGCCAGCAGCCCCTGGACAGTCAAAGGCACAGATACGCAGTATTTT; cdr3_aa: CASSPWTVKGTDTQYF
v_call: TRBV5-1; d_call: TRBD1; clone_size: few; j_call: TRBJ2-7; cdr3_nt: TGCGCCAGCAGCTTGGGAGGGGGGCAGGGGGCCTCCTACGAGCAGTACTTC; cdr3_aa: CASSLGGGQGASYEQYF
v_call: TRBV11-2; d_call: -; clone_size: -; j_call: TRBJ2-1; cdr3_nt: TGTGCCAGCAGCTTAGCTGCCTCCGGCAATGAGCAGTTCTTC; cdr3_aa: CASSLAASGNEQFF
v_call: TRBV7-2; d_call: -; clone_size: few; j_call: TRBJ1-3; cdr3_nt: TGTGCCAGCAGCTTGGGTTCGCCGGGGACCTCTGGAAACACCATATATTTT; cdr3_aa: CASSLGSPGTSGNTIYF
v_call: TRBV29-1; d_call: -; clone_size: many; j_call: TRBJ2-2; cdr3_nt: TGCAGCTCCAAAACAGGGTCGGCGCCCGGGGAGCTGTTTTTT; cdr3_aa: CSSKTGSAPGELFF
v_call: TRBV6-6; d_call: -; clone_size: few; j_call: TRBJ2-7; cdr3_nt: TGTGCCAGCAGTTCCCAGTGGGGGTACGAGCAGTACTTC; cdr3_aa: CASSSQWGYEQYF
v_call: TRBV25-1; d_call: -; clone_size: many; j_call: TRBJ1-1; cdr3_nt: TGTGCCAGCAGGGAGACAGGTTTGAACACTGAAGCTTTCTTT; cdr3_aa: CASRETGLNTEAFF
v_call: TRBV5-6; d_call: TRBD2; clone_size: many; j_call: TRBJ2-1; cdr3_nt: TGTGCCAGCAGCTTAGGGCTAGCGGGAGGAAATGAGCAGTTCTTC; cdr3_aa: CASSLGLAGGNEQFF
v_call: TRBV29-1; d_call: TRBD1; clone_size: few; j_call: TRBJ2-1; cdr3_nt: TGCAGCGCCAACAGGGGAATCGACAATGAGCAGTTCTTC; cdr3_aa: CSANRGIDNEQFF
v_call: TRBV20-1; d_call: -; clone_size: -; j_call: TRBJ2-3; cdr3_nt: TGCAGTGCTAGAGATTTGCGGGGCAGCACAGATACGCAGTATTTT; cdr3_aa: CSARDLRGSTDTQYF
v_call: TRBV24-1; d_call: -; clone_size: -; j_call: TRBJ1-2; cdr3_nt: TGTGCCACCAGCGACGTGACAGCTAACTATGGCTACACCTTC; cdr3_aa: CATSDVTANYGYTF
v_call: TRBV10-1; d_call: -; clone_size: few; j_call: TRBJ1-1; cdr3_nt: TGCGCCGGGCAGACTGAAGCTTTCTTT; cdr3_aa: CAGQTEAFF
v_call: TRBV20-1; d_call: -; clone_size: many; j_call: TRBJ2-7; cdr3_nt: TGCAGTGCTCGACAGGGGAGGGGGGAGCAGTACTTC; cdr3_aa: CSARQGRGEQYF
v_call: TRBV9; d_call: TRBD2; clone_size: -; j_call: TRBJ2-1; cdr3_nt: TGTGCCAGCAGCGTAGGTCTAGCGGGGAGGAATGAGCAGTTCTTC; cdr3_aa: CASSVGLAGRNEQFF
v_call: TRBV6-2/TRBV6-3; d_call: -; clone_size: many; j_call: TRBJ2-7; cdr3_nt: TGTGCCAGCCGGGGGAGGCTAAACCACCTGGAGCAGTACTTC; cdr3_aa: CASRGRLNHLEQYF
v_call: TRBV20-1; d_call: TRBD2; clone_size: -; j_call: TRBJ2-3; cdr3_nt: TGCAGTGGGGGGGGGTCCTACACAGATACGCAGTATTTT; cdr3_aa: CSGGGSYTDTQYF
v_call: TRBV7-3; d_call: -; clone_size: many; j_call: TRBJ1-6; cdr3_nt: TGTGCCAGCAGCTCGTTCAGAGATTCACCCCTCCACTTT; cdr3_aa: CASSSFRDSPLHF
v_call: TRBV6-1; d_call: TRBD2; clone_size: few; j_call: TRBJ2-7; cdr3_nt: TGTGCCAGCCGTGGGGGGGACGAGCAGTACTTC; cdr3_aa: CASRGGDEQYF